These T cell receptor beta chains were read from a single sample in a study of blood T cell repertoires in COVID-19. The repertoire was sequenced with immunoSEQ multiplex PCR; TCRdb's copy has only in-frame clones and lacks some. The repertoire holds approximately 320,000 clones, roughly 85% seen once, with 7.2% in the top ten. The sequencing input was peripheral blood. These receptors came from a human donor in a cohort sampled during active COVID-19. Both conserved end residues are trimmed from each CDR3. Each record gives: V gene, D gene, J gene, CDR3 protein. D genes are given only for firm matches.

TRBV5-1,TRBD2,TRBJ2-1,ASSLAGEGHEQF
TRBV14,TRBD2,TRBJ2-2,ASTGGANTGELF
TRBV18,NA,TRBJ1-1,ASSPGIQVPEAF
TRBV10-2,NA,TRBJ2-7,ASSESRDWGEQY
TRBV6-5,TRBD1,TRBJ1-5,ASRPGTGPQPQH
TRBV4-1,TRBD2,TRBJ2-1,ASSPGLAESSYNEQF
TRBV7-2,TRBD1,TRBJ2-7,ASSYLGQGTYEQY
TRBV5-8,NA,TRBJ1-5,ASRSLTGSSNQPQH
TRBV7-2,NA,TRBJ2-3,ASSLAPGVDTQY
TRBV7-9,NA,TRBJ1-4,ASSPTVVGTEKLF
TRBV9,TRBD2,TRBJ2-7,ASSVAGTSEGYFHEQY
TRBV6-1,NA,TRBJ1-5,ASSEVVGVGNQPQH
TRBV27,NA,TRBJ1-1,ASSDDTGAF
TRBV7-3,TRBD1,TRBJ2-7,ASSWDRGSYEQY
TRBV30,TRBD2,TRBJ2-1,AWSPMGGGASEQF
TRBV5-1,TRBD2,TRBJ2-5,ASSLAGGGQETQY
TRBV3-1/TRBV3-2,NA,TRBJ1-1,ASSQASEAF
TRBV5-5,NA,TRBJ1-5,ASCRNGGSNQPQH
TRBV12-3/TRBV12-4,NA,TRBJ2-2,ASSWGHTGELF
TRBV24-1,NA,TRBJ1-5,ATSDSRQARHQPQH
TRBV9,NA,TRBJ1-1,ASSVGGGAGTEAF
TRBV6-6,NA,TRBJ1-2,ASSYSGVGYT
TRBV6-5,NA,TRBJ1-1,ASSSRDTEAF
TRBV6-5,NA,TRBJ1-5,ASSREVRQPQH